Following are 14 T cell receptor beta chains from one sample sequenced in a study of T-cell reconstitution after alpha-beta-depleted transplantation in children. TCRbeta library preparation incorporated unique molecular identifiers. Via MiXCR, TCRdb re-called the PCR reads, giving one row per CDR3 protein. The sample contains about 150,000 distinct CDR3 sequences, more than 8% of which appear only once. The input for sequencing was PBMCs, mostly from graft donor cells, taken 180 days after TCRalphabeta/CD19-depleted stem cell transplant. The receptors were gathered from a female patient between 2 and 10 years old who had a stem cell transplant for congenital amegakaryocytic thrombocytopenia, so the T cells may come from the graft donor.

The rearrangement joins TRBV12-3 or TRBV12-4 to TRBJ2-4, with D unclear. This CDR3 is built from 18 residues. The germline V and J ends were trimmed by 1 base and 0 bases, with 16 bases remaining between them. The CDR3 sequence is CASSLGRVFQLAKNIQYF. The CDR3 nucleotides are TGTGCCAGCAGTTTAGGGCGCGTATTTCAATTAGCCAAAAACATTCAGTACTTC.

This clonotype has a count of ten or more. The rearrangement joins TRBV29-1 to TRBJ2-1; D is uncertain. V gave up 7 bases and J gave up 6 bases, with 13 bases separating them. Looked up from germline, CDR1 is SQVTM and CDR2 is ANQGSEA. The CDR3 sequence is 12 residues long. The CDR3 protein is CSAGAPPNEQFF. CDR3 nucleotides: TGCAGCGCAGGCGCTCCCCCCAATGAGCAGTTCTTC.

The V call is TRBV4-3, the J call TRBJ2-7; TRBD2 aligns across 15 bases. Germline V CDR1 and CDR2: LGHNA, YSLEER. There are 14 residues in the CDR3. The junction had 6 bases not matched to a gene; V was cut back by 3 bases and J by 12 bases. CDR3 in amino acids: CASSHPGTSGRMYF. CDR3 sequence (DNA): TGCGCCAGCAGCCATCCCGGGACTAGCGGGAGGATGTACTTC.

This clonotype was seen at least ten times. The chain combines TRBV19 with TRBJ2-5; TRBD1 might be the D (5 bases). This CDR3 is built from 15 residues. Trimming removed 6 bases from V and 1 base from J, with 15 bases in between. Germline V gives CDR1 LNHDA, CDR2 SQIVND (reference sequence). Written as DNA, the CDR3 is TGTGCCAGTAGGCTTCGACAGTCATTCCAAGAGACCCAGTACTTC. Protein product: CASRLRQSFQETQYF.

There are a few counts of this clonotype. The genes are TRBV12-3 or TRBV12-4 and TRBJ2-5; possibly TRBD2 for D (6 bases). The CDR3 is 14 residues long. Trimming took 4 bases from V and 2 from J, leaving 11 bases between them. The CDR3 protein is CASSSGVDQETQYF. DNA for the CDR3: TGTGCCAGCAGTTCGGGGGTAGATCAAGAGACCCAGTACTTC.

The sample holds many counts of this clonotype. The CDR3 reads CSAQPLKPPGNTIYF. The DNA for the CDR3 is TGCAGTGCTCAACCACTGAAACCCCCTGGAAACACCATATATTTT. The chain is built from TRBV20-1 and TRBJ1-3; D ambiguous. Deletions cut 5 bases from V and 2 bases from J, with 16 bases between. Germline V gene sequence: CDR1 DFQATT, CDR2 SNEGSKA (reference sequence). This CDR3 is built from 15 residues.

This clonotype was detected many times. The genes are TRBV4-2 and TRBJ1-4; TRBD1 might be the D (5 bases). The CDR3 has 17 amino acids. Looked up from germline, CDR1 is LGHNA and CDR2 is YNFKEQ. Trimming removed 0 bases at V and 0 bases at J, with 11 bases between. The DNA of the CDR3 is TGTGCCAGCAGCCAAGATCACCAGGGCGCAACTAATGAAAAACTGTTTTTT. It is translated as CASSQDHQGATNEKLFF.

This clonotype was seen ten or more times. V usage is TRBV27 and J usage is TRBJ1-1; D is undetermined. Germline values: CDR1 MNHEY, CDR2 SMNVEV (reference sequence). V was shortened by 5 bases and J by 0 bases, with 13 bases between the two germline ends. The CDR3 contains 15 residues. In nucleotides, the CDR3 is TGTGCCAGCAGTCCCGGCGGACTTATGAACACTGAAGCTTTCTTT. It yields the protein CASSPGGLMNTEAFF.

This clonotype was seen repeatedly, ten times or more. This chain connects TRBV29-1 to TRBJ1-1; no clear D. This CDR3 has 13 residues. Trimming pared 4 bases from V and 0 bases from J, leaving 9 bases between. Germline V lookup: CDR1 SQVTM, CDR2 ANQGSEA. CDR3 sequence reads: CSVARGMNTEAFF. The DNA for the CDR3 is TGCAGCGTTGCTCGGGGTATGAACACTGAAGCTTTCTTT.

This clonotype was picked up many times. This chain uses TRBV7-8 with TRBJ2-1, with TRBD2 matching 8 bases. The CDR3 has 16 amino acids. The germline gives CDR1 SGHVS, CDR2 FQNEAQ. V was pared by 1 base and J by 6 bases, with 8 bases of the junction left unmatched. The CDR3 region is CASSLGLGRGVNEQFF. The CDR3 DNA follows: TGTGCCAGCAGCTTAGGATTAGGGCGGGGGGTCAATGAGCAGTTCTTC.

This sequence joins TRBV11-2 and TRBJ2-3; 9 positions agree with TRBD2. J gave up 2 bases and V 5 bases, and 8 bases lay outside the gene matches. The CDR3 has 16 amino acids. Germline CDR1 reads SGHAT; CDR2 reads FQNNGV. The CDR3 coding sequence is TGTGCCAGCAGCCCGTGGATAGCGGGGGCCACAGATACGCAGTATTTT. Translation gives CASSPWIAGATDTQYF.

In its sample, this clonotype was seen many times. This rearrangement joins TRBV20-1 to TRBJ1-5; a weak D match, TRBD1 (5 bases). The length of the CDR3 is 13 residues. Germline loops: CDR1 DFQATT, CDR2 SNEGSKA (reference sequence). V lost 1 base, J lost 4 bases, and 8 bases lay in between. The CDR3 DNA sequence: TGCAGTGCTAGAGCTGGGGGGAATCAGCCCCAGCATTTT. Residues: CSARAGGNQPQHF.

To note about this clonotype: This sequence may be a read error, since a much larger clone differs from it by one base. The chain links TRBV29-1 to TRBJ1-2; D is possibly TRBD1 (5 bases). Germline V gives CDR1 SQVTM, CDR2 ANQGSEA. CDR3 length: 14 residues. Trimming cost V 4 bases and J 6 bases, with 18 bases left between them. The DNA for the CDR3 is TGCAGCGTTGGTGCCCTGCCCCAAGGGGATGGCTACACCTTC. Protein sequence: CSVGALPQGDGYTF.

This clonotype was seen many times. The chain carries TRBV7-2 and TRBJ2-7; D assignment may be TRBD1 or TRBD2 (5 bases each). Germline CDR1 is SGHTA and CDR2 is FQGNSA. The CDR3 has 14 residues. Trimming stripped 1 base from V and 5 bases from J, with 12 bases between. CDR3 amino acids: CASSLGNLGDEQYF. DNA for the CDR3: TGTGCCAGCAGCTTAGGCAATTTGGGGGACGAGCAGTACTTC. Looking up the rest from reference TRBV7-2 and TRBJ2-7 gives the full variable domain: GAGVSQSPSNKVTEKGKDVELRCDPISGHTALYWYRQSLGQGLEFLIYFQGNSAPDKSGLPSDRFSAERTGGSVSTLTIQRTQQEDSAVYLCASSLGNLGDEQYFGPGTRLTVT.